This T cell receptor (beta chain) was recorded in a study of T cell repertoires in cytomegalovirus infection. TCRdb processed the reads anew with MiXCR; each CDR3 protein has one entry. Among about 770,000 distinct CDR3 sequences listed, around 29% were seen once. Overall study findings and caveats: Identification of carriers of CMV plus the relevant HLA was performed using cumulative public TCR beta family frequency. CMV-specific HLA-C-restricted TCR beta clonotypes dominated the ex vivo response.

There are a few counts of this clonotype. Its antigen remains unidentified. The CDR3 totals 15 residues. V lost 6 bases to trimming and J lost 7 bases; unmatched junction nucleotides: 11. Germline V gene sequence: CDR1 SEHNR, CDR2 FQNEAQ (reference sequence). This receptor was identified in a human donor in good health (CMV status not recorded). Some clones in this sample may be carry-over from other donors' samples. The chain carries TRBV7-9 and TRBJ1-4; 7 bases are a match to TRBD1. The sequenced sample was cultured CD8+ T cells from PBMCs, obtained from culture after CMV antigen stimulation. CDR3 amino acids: CASRAPGGFREKLFF. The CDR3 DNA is TGTGCCAGCAGGGCCCCAGGGGGATTCCGTGAAAAACTGTTTTTT.